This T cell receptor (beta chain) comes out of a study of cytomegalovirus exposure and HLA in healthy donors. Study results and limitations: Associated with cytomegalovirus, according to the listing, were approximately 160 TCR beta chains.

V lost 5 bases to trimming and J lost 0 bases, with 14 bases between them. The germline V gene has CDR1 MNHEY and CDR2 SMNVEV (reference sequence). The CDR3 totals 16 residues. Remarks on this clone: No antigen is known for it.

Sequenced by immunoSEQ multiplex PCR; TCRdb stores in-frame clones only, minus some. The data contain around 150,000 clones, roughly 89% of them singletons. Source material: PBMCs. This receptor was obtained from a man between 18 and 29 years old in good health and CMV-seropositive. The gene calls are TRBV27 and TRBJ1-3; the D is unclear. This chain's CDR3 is CASSPLSRFSGNTIYF. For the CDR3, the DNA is TGTGCCAGCAGTCCGCTATCGAGGTTCTCTGGAAACACCATATATTTT.